These T cell receptor beta chains were read from a single sample in a study of T cells after yellow fever vaccination. MiXCR was run by TCRdb on the 5' RACE reads, yielding one entry per CDR3 protein. Of about 360,000 distinct CDR3 sequences in the sample, 6.2% were seen once. This specimen was PBMCs, taken 5 days after the yellow fever booster vaccination. These receptors were collected from a young man who received the YFV17D yellow fever vaccine. Both conserved end residues are part of each CDR3. The D gene is left open where the match is weak. Expanded clones are given a class, and other clones once, few, many or no size at all.

d_call j_call clone_size v_call cdr3_aa cdr3_nt
TRBD2 TRBJ2-7 . TRBV29-1 CSVEAGGTYEQYF TGCAGCGTTGAGGCGGGGGGGACCTACGAGCAGTACTTC
. TRBJ1-6 many TRBV5-5 CASSLSGQGRSPLHF TGTGCCAGCAGCTTGTCCGGGCAGGGTCGATCACCCCTCCACTTT
. TRBJ1-5 many TRBV12-3/TRBV12-4 CASSPTPIAPQHF TGTGCCAGCAGCCCGACCCCCATAGCGCCCCAGCATTTT
TRBD1 TRBJ2-7 . TRBV19 CAGSRPGTGGHYEQYF TGTGCCGGTAGTAGACCCGGGACAGGGGGCCACTACGAGCAGTACTTC
. TRBJ2-3 . TRBV20-1 CSATPREDTQYF TGCAGTGCCACCCCACGGGAAGATACGCAGTATTTT
. TRBJ1-2 few TRBV27 CASSLGRGYGYTF TGTGCCAGCAGTTTAGGCAGGGGATATGGCTACACCTTC
. TRBJ2-5 many TRBV7-9 CASSGSGFETQYF TGTGCCAGCAGTGGGTCGGGGTTCGAGACCCAGTACTTC
. TRBJ1-6 few TRBV7-2 CASSPPQGILHF TGTGCCAGCAGCCCGCCCCAGGGAATCCTCCACTTT
. TRBJ2-1 . TRBV10-3 CAIGIGGSYNEQFF TGTGCCATCGGGATTGGGGGCTCCTACAATGAGCAGTTCTTC
TRBD1 TRBJ1-2 . TRBV27 CASSTPGGGYTF TGTGCCAGCAGTACCCCAGGGGGTGGCTACACCTTC
TRBD2 TRBJ2-1 many TRBV29-1 CSVPGLANYNEQFF TGCAGCGTTCCAGGACTAGCGAACTACAATGAGCAGTTCTTC
. TRBJ2-1 many TRBV28 CASSPSAGHYNEQFF TGTGCCAGCAGCCCCTCTGCGGGGCACTACAATGAGCAGTTCTTC
. TRBJ2-7 many TRBV30 CAWSVPPWQGGNYEQYF TGTGCCTGGAGTGTACCCCCTTGGCAGGGGGGTAATTACGAGCAGTACTTC
. TRBJ1-5 few TRBV3-1 CASSRDSGSNQPQHF TGTGCCAGCAGCCGTGACAGCGGTAGCAATCAGCCCCAGCATTTT
. TRBJ2-3 . TRBV6-4 CASADRIPTDTQYF TGTGCCAGCGCGGATAGGATCCCCACAGATACGCAGTATTTT
TRBD2 TRBJ2-5 many TRBV29-1 CSVTGLAGGETQYF TGCAGCGTGACGGGACTAGCGGGAGGAGAGACCCAGTACTTC
TRBD2 TRBJ2-2 few TRBV20-1 CSAGSSGNTGELFF TGCAGTGCTGGATCTAGCGGAAACACCGGGGAGCTGTTTTTT
. TRBJ2-1 few TRBV10-3 CAITQGTYNEQFF TGTGCCATCACACAGGGAACCTACAATGAGCAGTTCTTC
TRBD2 TRBJ2-3 . TRBV5-4 CASSPNAGADTQYF TGTGCCAGCAGCCCGAACGCGGGGGCAGATACGCAGTATTTT
. TRBJ2-1 . TRBV20-1 CSANFFEEQFF TGCAGTGCTAATTTCTTCGAAGAGCAGTTCTTC
. TRBJ1-1 few TRBV20-1 CRVVTGSREAFF TGCAGGGTCGTAACAGGGTCCCGTGAAGCTTTCTTT
TRBD1 TRBJ2-1 few TRBV5-1 CASSQEQGQGWNEQFF TGCGCCAGCAGCCAAGAACAGGGACAGGGGTGGAATGAGCAGTTCTTC
. TRBJ1-6 . TRBV9 CASSVTAFYNSPLHF TGTGCCAGCAGCGTAACAGCTTTCTATAATTCACCCCTCCACTTT
. TRBJ2-7 . TRBV19 CASSRTDQINYEQYF TGTGCCAGTAGCCGGACAGACCAAATAAACTACGAGCAGTACTTC
. TRBJ2-7 few TRBV7-2 CASSLAGSGQPGEQYF TGTGCCAGCAGCTTAGCGGGTAGCGGTCAGCCTGGCGAGCAGTACTTC
TRBD1 TRBJ2-3 . TRBV9 CASSGLQGVGDTQYF TGTGCCAGCAGCGGATTACAGGGGGTCGGAGATACGCAGTATTTT
TRBD2 TRBJ2-1 . TRBV4-2 CASSQEASGSAGEQFF TGTGCCAGCAGCCAGGAGGCTAGCGGGAGTGCGGGTGAGCAGTTCTTC
TRBD2 TRBJ2-7 . TRBV11-2 CASSKGLAGRAGEQYF TGTGCCAGCAGCAAGGGACTAGCGGGACGTGCAGGCGAGCAGTACTTC
TRBD2 TRBJ2-7 many TRBV5-1 CASSPSGSYEQYF TGCGCCAGCAGCCCTAGCGGGAGCTACGAGCAGTACTTC
TRBD1 TRBJ2-7 few TRBV12-3/TRBV12-4 CASSYRGPYPTKQYF TGTGCCAGCAGTTACAGGGGGCCCTATCCTACGAAGCAGTACTTC
. TRBJ2-1 many TRBV12-3/TRBV12-4 CASSLDTYNEQFF TGTGCCAGCAGTCTTGATACCTACAATGAGCAGTTCTTC
. TRBJ1-3 few TRBV6-1 CASGPSGSGNTIYF TGTGCCAGCGGCCCGTCAGGGTCTGGAAACACCATATATTTT
. TRBJ2-1 . TRBV18 CASRELGGQSYNEQFF TGTGCCAGCCGCGAACTTGGAGGGCAATCCTACAATGAGCAGTTCTTC
TRBD2 TRBJ2-1 many TRBV9 CASSATRTGLAKYNEQFF TGTGCCAGCAGCGCGACGAGGACGGGACTAGCGAAATACAATGAGCAGTTCTTC
TRBD2 TRBJ2-7 few TRBV7-2 CASSLAGTSGKVEQYF TGTGCCAGCAGCCTCGCCGGGACTAGCGGGAAAGTTGAGCAGTACTTC